This T cell receptor beta chain appears in the sequencing data of a study of blood T cell repertoires in COVID-19. Overall study: Samples of COVID-19 (acute and convalescent) were obtained from the United States, Italy and Spain.

In Cohort 3, a recovered donor had either two negative PCRs, clearance, or symptom resolution. The repertoire was sequenced with immunoSEQ multiplex PCR; TCRdb's copy has only in-frame clones and lacks some. The repertoire consists of 220,000 or so clones, with 84% occurring once and the leading ten covering approximately 6.8%. The length of the CDR3 is 15 residues. Germline trimming cut 5 bases from V and 9 bases from J; bases unmatched to any gene: 8. Germline CDR1 is MDHEN and CDR2 is SYDVKM. Sequencing used PBMCs or T cells enriched from blood (not recorded which). V usage is TRBV28 and J usage is TRBJ2-1; 12 bases fit TRBD2. The origin of this receptor is a woman in her thirties or forties who had recovered from COVID-19. The CDR3 DNA follows: TGTGCCAGCAGTAAACGGACTAGCGGGAAGGTTGAGCAGTTCTTC. Its translation: CASSKRTSGKVEQFF.